At least ten counts were recorded for the clone carrying this T cell receptor (beta chain). Its cognate antigen is unknown. Template switching with 5'RACE generated the TCR cDNA and added a universal primer site and UMIs. TCRdb itself ran the 5' RACE reads through MiXCR, one entry per CDR3 protein. The table lists about 350,000 distinct CDR3 sequences, around 8.1% of them singletons. This specimen comes from a study of T cells after yellow fever vaccination. Deletions cut 0 bases from V and 4 bases from J, with 7 bases between. CDR1 and CDR2 from the germline V gene are SGHRS and YFSETQ. The CDR3 is 14 residues long. Findings of the study overall: Primary-vaccination clones mostly resurfaced post-booster (nearly 97% CD4, roughly 90% CD8). Although most clonotypes did not, a small share appeared in both CD4 and CD8 compartments.

This sequence was found in a man younger than 30 who received the YFV17D yellow fever vaccine. Specimen: PBMCs, collected around 45 days after the first yellow fever vaccination. V and J are TRBV5-1 and TRBJ2-2; a possible D gene is TRBD2 (6 bases). The CDR3 nucleotides are TGCGCCAGCAGCTTGGCCGGGGGCACCGGGGAGCTGTTTTTT. This codes for CASSLAGGTGELFF.